The following is a T cell receptor (beta chain) sequence with its context. Its antigen is unknown. Base qualities are not at hand, and no much larger clone is one base apart. The sample belongs to a study of blood T cell repertoires in COVID-19 (dated by TCRdb to 2020 to 2021). The study in broad terms: Samples from collaborators originated in the United States, Italy and Spain and spanned both the acute and convalescent phases of COVID-19. The material from the prospective study consisted of cDNA or gDNA derived from T cells, B-cell-depleted T cells, or PBMCs. Subjects who had been exposed to COVID-19, were actively infected with it, or had recovered from it provided the deeply sampled blood TCRbeta repertoires that made up the dataset. A freely available public database, intended as a resource for researchers studying the immune response to SARS-CoV-2, is where the repertoires were released. Samples came from the ongoing ImmuneRACE study (first 160 participants) plus 1,254 subjects from 6 global collaborators. The sample metadata nearly always contained a de-identified subject ID, COVID-19 status, age in years and sex. HLA class I and class II types, where available, came from metadata supplied by the sample provider rather than from assay-based typing.

The collaborating institutions used their own protocols to collect whole blood in K2EDTA tubes. Collaborator samples were shipped for TCRbeta analysis as frozen whole blood, isolated PBMCs, or DNA extracted from either sample type. TCRbeta CDR3 regions were amplified from genomic DNA using the immunoSEQ Assay, a bias-controlled multiplex PCR. The original pipeline was this. Nucleated cell counts per sample were estimated from amplification of reference gene primers within the assay. Sequence reads were collapsed and filtered to measure the absolute abundance of every unique TCRbeta CDR3 rearrangement. For each sample, productive Simpson clonality was calculated by taking the square root of Simpson's diversity index across productive rearrangements. TCRdb provides this immuneACCESS table in a form limited to in-frame rearrangements. Some clones are lacking; in checked studies, under half of them reflect an unresolved V gene, and why the rest are absent is not known. V, J and clone size reflect that table, while D and trimming were determined from the DNA. Across this sample there are about 200,000 clones, with around nine tenths seen only once. Roughly 21% of the sample lies in the top ten.

The paper as a whole reports these results and caveats: How much clinical and demographic metadata was included differed by source and by participant, and the metadata was provided uncurated.

The clonotype originates from a man in his sixties with active or convalescent COVID-19. Sequenced input: peripheral blood.

For the CDR3, the sequence is CASSMVQKNTEAFF. The base sequence is TGTGCCAGTAGTATGGTTCAGAAGAACACTGAAGCTTTCTTT. The rearrangement combines TRBV19 with TRBJ1-1; the D gene cannot be resolved reliably. The CDR3, cysteine through phenylalanine, is 14 amino acids long. Just the 42-base CDR3 DNA is kept, in frame starting at base 1. The germline V gene (reference sequence) supplies CDR1 LNHDA and CDR2 SQIVND. V lost 3 bases and J lost 1 base; the stretch between them is 9 bases long. Supplemented by the reference TRBV19 and TRBJ1-1 proteins around the CDR3, the complete variable domain is DGGITQSPKYLFRKEGQNVTLSCEQNLNHDAMYWYRQDPGQGLRLIYYSQIVNDFQKGDIAEGYSVSREKKESFPLTVTSAQKNPTAFYLCASSMVQKNTEAFFGQGTRLTVV.